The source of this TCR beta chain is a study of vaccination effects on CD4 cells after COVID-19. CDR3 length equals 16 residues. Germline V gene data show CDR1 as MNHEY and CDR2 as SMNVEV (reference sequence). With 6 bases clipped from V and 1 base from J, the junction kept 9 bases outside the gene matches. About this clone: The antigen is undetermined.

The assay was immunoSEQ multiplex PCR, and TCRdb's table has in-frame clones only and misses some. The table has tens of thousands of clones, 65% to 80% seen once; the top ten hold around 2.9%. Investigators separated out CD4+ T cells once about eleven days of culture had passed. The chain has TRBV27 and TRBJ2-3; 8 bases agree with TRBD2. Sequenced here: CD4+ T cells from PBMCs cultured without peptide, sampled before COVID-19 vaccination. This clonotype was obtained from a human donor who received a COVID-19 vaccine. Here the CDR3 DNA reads TGTGCCAGCAGCCTGACTAGCGTCCAAGGCACAGATACGCAGTATTTT. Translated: CASSLTSVQGTDTQYF.